A selection of T cell receptor beta chains follows, all from one sample in a study of blood T cell repertoires in COVID-19. The data were produced by immunoSEQ multiplex PCR, yet TCRdb's version contains in-frame clones alone and is incomplete. Among about 160,000 clones listed, approximately 80% were seen once. The source material was peripheral blood. These receptors were obtained from a woman over 75 with acute or convalescent COVID-19. Each CDR3 is given with its conserved first and last residue. A D gene is named only where the DNA matches it firmly. A clone size is listed for some rows: how often the clone was seen (once, few, many), or a class if it is expanded.

abundance,v_gene,j_gene,d_gene,CDR3nt,CDR3aa
.,TRBV3-1/TRBV3-2,TRBJ2-7,TRBD1,TGTGCCAGCAGCCAAGATGGGACAGGTCGATACGAGCAGTACTTC,CASSQDGTGRYEQYF
once,TRBV7-9,TRBJ2-3,TRBD2,TGTGCCAGCAGCTTCTTAGCGGGAAGCACAGATACGCAGTATTTT,CASSFLAGSTDTQYF
.,TRBV4-2,TRBJ2-2,TRBD2,TGTGCCAGCAGCCAAGATCTCTCCGCTAGCGGGAGGCTGAACACCGGGGAGCTGTTTTTT,CASSQDLSASGRLNTGELFF
.,TRBV12-5,TRBJ2-5,TRBD1,TGTGCTAGTGGGGGACAGGGAATAGAGGAGACCCAGTACTTC,CASGGQGIEETQYF
.,TRBV5-1,TRBJ2-5,.,TGCGCCAGCAGCTTGTCTAGCGCCTACCAAGAGACCCAGTACTTC,CASSLSSAYQETQYF
.,TRBV9,TRBJ2-3,TRBD2,TGTGCCAGCAACCCTAGCGGGAGGGCTGATACGCAGTATTTT,CASNPSGRADTQYF
.,TRBV27,TRBJ2-7,.,TGTGCCAGCAGTTTATCCAGGTCCTACGAGCAGTACTTC,CASSLSRSYEQYF
.,TRBV29-1,TRBJ2-1,.,TGCAGCGTTTACGACCCCCCGTCGGGAAATGAGCAGTTCTTC,CSVYDPPSGNEQFF
.,TRBV10-2,TRBJ1-2,.,TGCGCCAGCAGTGTATCCAGGGTCGACGGCTACACCTTC,CASSVSRVDGYTF
.,TRBV12-3/TRBV12-4,TRBJ1-2,.,TGTGCCAGCACTTTACAGGGAAAATATGGCTACACCTTC,CASTLQGKYGYTF
.,TRBV30,TRBJ2-3,TRBD2,TGTGCCTGGGGACTAGCGGGAACAGATACGCAGTATTTT,CAWGLAGTDTQYF
.,TRBV7-7,TRBJ2-1,TRBD2,TGTGCCAGCAGCTTGGGAGGGACGGTCAATGAGCAGTTCTTC,CASSLGGTVNEQFF
once,TRBV19,TRBJ2-2,TRBD1,TGTGCCACCAGGACAGGGCTAAACACCGGGGAGCTGTTTTTT,CATRTGLNTGELFF
few,TRBV19,TRBJ1-1,TRBD1,TGTGCCAGTAGTGGACAGGGGGCAACTGAAGCTTTCTTT,CASSGQGATEAFF
.,TRBV6-5,TRBJ2-3,.,TGTGCCAGCAGTCCCGGGACTCTAAAGATGGATACGCAGTATTTT,CASSPGTLKMDTQYF
.,TRBV7-2,TRBJ1-5,TRBD1,TGTGCCAGCAGCAACGGACAGGGGGGGTCTCAGTCTCAGCCCCAGCATTTT,CASSNGQGGSQSQPQHF
.,TRBV28,TRBJ2-1,TRBD1,TGTGCCAGCAGTATAAGACAGGGGAATCTCAATGAGCAGTTCTTC,CASSIRQGNLNEQFF
few,TRBV2,TRBJ2-2,TRBD2,TGTGCCAGCAGTGGGACTAGCGGGAGGTTGAACACCGGGGAGCTGTTTTTT,CASSGTSGRLNTGELFF
.,TRBV7-9,TRBJ2-3,.,TGTGCCAGCGGTACCCCAGGGGGCACAGATACGCAGTATTTT,CASGTPGGTDTQYF
.,TRBV6-5,TRBJ2-7,.,TGTGCCAGCTGGACACTTGACGAGCAGTACTTC,CASWTLDEQYF
.,TRBV2,TRBJ2-5,.,TGTGCCAGCATAAAGATCGCGGAAGAGACCCAGTACTTC,CASIKIAEETQYF
few,TRBV30,TRBJ1-4,TRBD1,TGTGCCTGGAGTGTCAAGACAGGGGGCGGTGAAAAACTGTTTTTT,CAWSVKTGGGEKLFF
.,TRBV6-6,TRBJ2-7,TRBD1,TGTGCCAGCAGTTACGACAGGGTGGCCTACGAGCAGTACTTC,CASSYDRVAYEQYF
once,TRBV30,TRBJ1-2,.,TGTGCCCGGAGTAGGGCAGGGGATGGCTACACCTTC,CARSRAGDGYTF
.,TRBV7-9,TRBJ2-3,.,TGTGCCAGCAGCTTCGGGATAGAATTGACAGATACGCAGTATTTT,CASSFGIELTDTQYF
.,TRBV12-3/TRBV12-4,TRBJ1-2,.,TGTGCCAGCAGTTTCGGAGGCCACTATGGCTACACCTTC,CASSFGGHYGYTF
.,TRBV5-5,TRBJ2-1,TRBD2,TGTGCCAGCAGCCGGGACTACTTCTCCTACAATGAGCAGTTCTTC,CASSRDYFSYNEQFF